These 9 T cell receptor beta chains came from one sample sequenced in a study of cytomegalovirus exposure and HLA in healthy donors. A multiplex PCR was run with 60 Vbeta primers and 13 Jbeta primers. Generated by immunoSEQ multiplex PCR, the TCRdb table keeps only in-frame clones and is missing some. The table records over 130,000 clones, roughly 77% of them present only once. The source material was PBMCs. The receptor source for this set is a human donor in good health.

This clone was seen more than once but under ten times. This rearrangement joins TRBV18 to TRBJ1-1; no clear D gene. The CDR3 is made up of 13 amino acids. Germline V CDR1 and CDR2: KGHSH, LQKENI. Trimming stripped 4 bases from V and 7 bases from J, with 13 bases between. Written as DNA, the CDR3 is TGTGCCAGCTCACGGTTAGGGAGGGATGAAGCTTTCTTT. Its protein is CASSRLGRDEAFF.

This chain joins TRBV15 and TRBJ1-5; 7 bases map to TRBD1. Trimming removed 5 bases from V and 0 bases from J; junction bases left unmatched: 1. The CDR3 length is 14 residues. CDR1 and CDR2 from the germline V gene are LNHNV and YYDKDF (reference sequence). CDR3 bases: TGTGCCACCAGCGACAGGGATAGCAATCAGCCCCAGCATTTT. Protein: CATSDRDSNQPQHF.

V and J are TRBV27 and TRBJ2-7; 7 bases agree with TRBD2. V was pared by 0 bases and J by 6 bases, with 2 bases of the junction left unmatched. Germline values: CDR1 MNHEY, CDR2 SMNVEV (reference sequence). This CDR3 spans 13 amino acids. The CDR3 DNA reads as TGTGCCAGCAGTTTATCCAGCGGGGCCGAGCAGTACTTC. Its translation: CASSLSSGAEQYF.

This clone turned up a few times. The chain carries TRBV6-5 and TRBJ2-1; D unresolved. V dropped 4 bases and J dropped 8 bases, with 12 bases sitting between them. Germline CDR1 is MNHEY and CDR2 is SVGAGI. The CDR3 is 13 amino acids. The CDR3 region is CASSSASYHEQFF. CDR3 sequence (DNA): TGTGCCAGCAGTTCGGCTAGTTACCATGAGCAGTTCTTC.

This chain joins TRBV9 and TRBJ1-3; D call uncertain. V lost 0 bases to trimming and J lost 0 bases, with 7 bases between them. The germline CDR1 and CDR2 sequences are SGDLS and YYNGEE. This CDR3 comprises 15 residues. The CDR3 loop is CASSVDQYSGNTIYF. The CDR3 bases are TGTGCCAGCAGCGTAGACCAGTACTCTGGAAACACCATATATTTT. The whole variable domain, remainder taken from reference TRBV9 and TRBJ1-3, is DSGVTQTPKHLITATGQRVTLRCSPRSGDLSVYWYQQSLDQGLQFLIQYYNGEERAKGNILERFSAQQFPDLHSELNLSSLELGDSALYFCASSVDQYSGNTIYFGEGSWLTVV.

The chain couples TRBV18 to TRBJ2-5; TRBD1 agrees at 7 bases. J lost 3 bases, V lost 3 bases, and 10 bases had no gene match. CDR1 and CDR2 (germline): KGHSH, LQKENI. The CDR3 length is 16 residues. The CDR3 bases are TGTGCCAGCTCACCTCTACCGGGACAGAGAAAAGAGACCCAGTACTTC. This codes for CASSPLPGQRKETQYF.

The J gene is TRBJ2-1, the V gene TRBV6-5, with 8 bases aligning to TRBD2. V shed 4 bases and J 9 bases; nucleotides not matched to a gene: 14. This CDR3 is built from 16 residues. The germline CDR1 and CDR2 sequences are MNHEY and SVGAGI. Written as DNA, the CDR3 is TGTGCCAGCAGTTCACCTGCCCCGGGACTAGTAAGTGAGCAGTTCTTC. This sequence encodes CASSSPAPGLVSEQFF.

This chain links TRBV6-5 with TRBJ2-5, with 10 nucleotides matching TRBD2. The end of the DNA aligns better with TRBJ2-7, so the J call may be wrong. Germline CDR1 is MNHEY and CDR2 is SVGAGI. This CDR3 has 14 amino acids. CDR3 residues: CATQSTSGSYEQYF. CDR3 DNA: TGTGCCACCCAATCGACTAGCGGGTCCTACGAGCAGTACTTC.

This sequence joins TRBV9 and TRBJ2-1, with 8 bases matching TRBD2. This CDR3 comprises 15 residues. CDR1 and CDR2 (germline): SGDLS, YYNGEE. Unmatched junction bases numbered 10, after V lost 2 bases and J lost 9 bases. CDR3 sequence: CASSVSGSSPGEQFF. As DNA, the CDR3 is TGTGCCAGCAGCGTCAGCGGGAGTAGTCCGGGTGAGCAGTTCTTC.